The text below deals with one T cell receptor beta chain. The data belong to a study of CD8+CD57+ T cells in acquired aplastic anemia. Profiles of TCR beta VDJ and CDR3 were generated from a genomic DNA template. One entry per CDR3 protein results from TCRdb running MiXCR on the reads. The sample shows 200,000 or so distinct CDR3 sequences, roughly half of them seen only once. The patients chosen for sequencing had shown expansion of CD8+CD57+ cells (detected by flow cytometry). The receptor's source is a human donor with aplastic anemia. The sequenced sample consisted of sorted CD4+, CD8+, or CD8+CD57+ T cells (not recorded which) from PBMCs.

CDR3 nucleotide sequence: TGTGCCAGCAACCGCGTAGGGCCCTACCAATATTTT. Translation gives CASNRVGPYQYF. The rearrangement uses TRBV12-3 or TRBV12-4 and TRBJ1-3; no definite D call. There are 12 residues in the CDR3. V was cut by 7 bases and J by 15 bases, with 19 bases left in between.